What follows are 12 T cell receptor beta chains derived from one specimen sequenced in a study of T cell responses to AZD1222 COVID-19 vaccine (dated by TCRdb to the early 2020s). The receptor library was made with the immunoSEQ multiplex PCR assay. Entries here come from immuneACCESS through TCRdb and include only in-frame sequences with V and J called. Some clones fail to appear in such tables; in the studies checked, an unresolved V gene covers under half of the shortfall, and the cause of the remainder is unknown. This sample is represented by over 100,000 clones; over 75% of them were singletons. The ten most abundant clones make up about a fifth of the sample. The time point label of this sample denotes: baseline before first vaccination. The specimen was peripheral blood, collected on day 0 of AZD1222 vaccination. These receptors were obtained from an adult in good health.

The CDR3 sequence is CASSERPQKHF. For the CDR3, the DNA is TGTGCCAGCAGTGAAAGACCCCAAAAGCATTTT. J is TRBJ1-5 and V is TRBV6-4; D call uncertain. With 3 bases removed from V and 14 bases from J, the gap between germline ends came to 11 bases. Germline CDR1 and CDR2: MRHNA and SNTAGT. The CDR3 consists of 11 residues.

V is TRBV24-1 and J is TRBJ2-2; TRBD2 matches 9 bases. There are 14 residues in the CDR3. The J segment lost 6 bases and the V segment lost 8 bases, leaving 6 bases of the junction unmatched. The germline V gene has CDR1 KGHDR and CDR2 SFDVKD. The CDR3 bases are TGTGCCACCACCGGGACTAGCAAGTCCGGGGAGCTGTTTTTT. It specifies CATTGTSKSGELFF.

The CDR3 sequence: CASSPPHTGDYGYTF. Written as DNA, the CDR3 is TGTGCCAGCAGCCCCCCACACACGGGGGACTATGGCTACACCTTC. The chain has TRBV9 and TRBJ1-2; maybe TRBD1 (5 bases). Germline-derived CDR1 and CDR2 are SGDLS and YYNGEE. The CDR3 runs to 15 residues. V gave up 4 bases and J gave up 3 bases, with 16 bases separating them.

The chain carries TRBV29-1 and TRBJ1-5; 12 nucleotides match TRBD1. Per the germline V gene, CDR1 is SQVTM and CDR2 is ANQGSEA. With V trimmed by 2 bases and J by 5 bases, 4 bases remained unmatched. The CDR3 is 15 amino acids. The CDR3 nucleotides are TGCAGCGTTGAACCGGGACAGGGGGCTTATCAGCCCCAGCATTTT. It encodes CSVEPGQGAYQPQHF. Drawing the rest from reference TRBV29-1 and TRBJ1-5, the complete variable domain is SAVISQKPSRDICQRGTSLTIQCQVDSQVTMMFWYRQQPGQSLTLIATANQGSEATYESGFVIDKFPISRPNLTFSTLTVSNMSPEDSSIYLCSVEPGQGAYQPQHFGDGTRLSIL.

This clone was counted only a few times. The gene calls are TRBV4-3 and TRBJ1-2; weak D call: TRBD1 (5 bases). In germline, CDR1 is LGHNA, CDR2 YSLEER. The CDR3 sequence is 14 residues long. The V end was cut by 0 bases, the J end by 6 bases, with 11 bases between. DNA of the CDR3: TGCGCCAGCAGCCAAGATCCAGGGTCCCATGGCTACACCTTC. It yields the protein CASSQDPGSHGYTF.

The CDR3 DNA sequence: TGTGCCAGCAGATCGAGGGACGGAACGAACACTGAAGCTTTCTTT. Residues: CASRSRDGTNTEAFF. V gene TRBV2 combines with J gene TRBJ1-1, with a possible D match to TRBD1 (5 bases). The germline CDR1 and CDR2 sequences are SNHLY and FYNNEI. The CDR3 runs 15 residues. With 6 bases removed from V and 1 base from J, the gap between germline ends came to 15 bases.

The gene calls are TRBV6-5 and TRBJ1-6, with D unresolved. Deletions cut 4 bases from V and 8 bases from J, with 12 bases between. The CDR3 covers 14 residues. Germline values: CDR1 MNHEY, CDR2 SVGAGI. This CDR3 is CASSFDGPDSPLHF. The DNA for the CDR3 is TGTGCCAGCAGTTTCGACGGCCCCGATTCACCCCTCCACTTT.

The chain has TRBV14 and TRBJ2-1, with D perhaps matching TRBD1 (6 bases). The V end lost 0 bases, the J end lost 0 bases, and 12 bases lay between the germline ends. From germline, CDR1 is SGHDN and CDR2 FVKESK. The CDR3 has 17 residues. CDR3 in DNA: TGTGCCAGCAGCCAAGATAGTACGGGACACTCCTACAATGAGCAGTTCTTC. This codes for CASSQDSTGHSYNEQFF.

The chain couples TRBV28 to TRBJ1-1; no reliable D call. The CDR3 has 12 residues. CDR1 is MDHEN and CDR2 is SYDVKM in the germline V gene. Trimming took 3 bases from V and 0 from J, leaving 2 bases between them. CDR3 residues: CASSFVNTEAFF. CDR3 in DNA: TGTGCCAGCAGTTTCGTGAACACTGAAGCTTTCTTT.

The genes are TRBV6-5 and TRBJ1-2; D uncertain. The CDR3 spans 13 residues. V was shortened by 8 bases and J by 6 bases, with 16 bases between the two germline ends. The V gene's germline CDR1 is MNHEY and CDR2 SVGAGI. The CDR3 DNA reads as TGTGCCAGCGAAATTGTGGATTGGGATGGCTACACCTTC. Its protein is CASEIVDWDGYTF.

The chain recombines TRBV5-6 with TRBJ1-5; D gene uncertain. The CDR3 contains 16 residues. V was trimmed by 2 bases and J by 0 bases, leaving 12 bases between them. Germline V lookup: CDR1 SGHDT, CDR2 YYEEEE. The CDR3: CASSFKLSDSNQPQHF. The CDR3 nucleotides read TGTGCCAGCAGCTTTAAGCTTTCAGATAGCAATCAGCCCCAGCATTTT.

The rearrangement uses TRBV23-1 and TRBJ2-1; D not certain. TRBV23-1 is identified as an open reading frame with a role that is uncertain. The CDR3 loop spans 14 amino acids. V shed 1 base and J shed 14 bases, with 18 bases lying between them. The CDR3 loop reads CASSQCPGGINKFF. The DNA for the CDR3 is TGCGCCAGCAGTCAATGTCCCGGTGGTATCAATAAGTTCTTC.